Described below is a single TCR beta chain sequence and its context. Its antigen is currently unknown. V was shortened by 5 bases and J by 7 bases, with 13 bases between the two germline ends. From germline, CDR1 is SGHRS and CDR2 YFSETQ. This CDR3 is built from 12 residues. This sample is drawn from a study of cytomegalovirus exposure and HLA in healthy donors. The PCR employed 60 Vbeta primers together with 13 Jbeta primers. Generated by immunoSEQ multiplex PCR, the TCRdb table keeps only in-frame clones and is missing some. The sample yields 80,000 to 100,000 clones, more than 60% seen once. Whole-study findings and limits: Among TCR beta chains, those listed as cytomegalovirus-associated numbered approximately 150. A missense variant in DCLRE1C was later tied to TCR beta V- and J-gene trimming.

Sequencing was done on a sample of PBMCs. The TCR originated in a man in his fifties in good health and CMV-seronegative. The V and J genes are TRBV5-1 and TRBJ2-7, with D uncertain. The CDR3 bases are TGCGCCAGCAGACTCCAATCTTGGGAGCAGTACTTC. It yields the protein CASRLQSWEQYF.